Given below is one T cell receptor (beta chain) in context. Germline V CDR1 and CDR2: MNHNS, SASEGT. CDR3 length: 17 residues. This sample stems from a study of monozygotic twins with inflammatory bowel disease. TCRdb reanalyzed the 5' RACE reads and collapses them to one entry per CDR3 protein, without DNA. The sample table sets out approximately 100,000 distinct CDR3 sequences. The receptor comes from a human donor with ulcerative colitis or Crohn's disease, or a healthy co-twin of an affected twin (not recorded which). Sequences were obtained from blood. This chain uses TRBV6-1 with TRBJ2-7; TCRdb's D call of TRBD1 is untestable without DNA. This CDR3 is CASSPNGGTGRTYEQYF.